These 26 T cell receptor beta chains came from one sample sequenced in a study of blood T cell repertoires in COVID-19. Clones were read by immunoSEQ multiplex PCR, and TCRdb kept only the in-frame ones, dropping some. The table lists about 190,000 clones, 70% to 90% of them singletons. The sample was peripheral blood. The origin of the receptors is a man in his 60s with active or convalescent COVID-19.

The sample holds one count of this clone. The chain employs TRBV7-9 and TRBJ2-7; tentative D call: TRBD1 (6 bases). CDR3 length equals 14 residues. Germline CDR1 and CDR2: SEHNR and FQNEAQ (reference sequence). Trimming took off 5 bases at V and 0 bases at J, with 11 bases between the two ends. The CDR3 region has the DNA TGTGCCAGCAGCCGACAGGCAAACTCCTACGAGCAGTACTTC. This translates into CASSRQANSYEQYF.

The chain uses TRBV18 and TRBJ1-4; TRBD1 is a possible D gene (5 bases). The CDR3 is 15 amino acids. Germline V CDR1 and CDR2: KGHSH, LQKENI. The V and J ends lost 1 base and 8 bases respectively, with 14 bases between them. The CDR3 sequence: CASSPRAAGDEKLFF. CDR3 coding DNA: TGTGCCAGCTCACCACGGGCAGCGGGGGACGAAAAACTGTTTTTT.

The gene calls are TRBV5-1 and TRBJ1-1; 7 bases align to TRBD1. Germline assignment: CDR1 SGHRS and CDR2 YFSETQ. After removal of 4 bases from V and 1 base from J, the junction contained 7 bases not matched to a gene. CDR3 size: 15 residues. Here the CDR3 reads CASSASGTENTEAFF. CDR3 in DNA: TGCGCCAGCAGCGCTTCCGGGACAGAGAACACTGAAGCTTTCTTT.

The chain combines TRBV7-2 with TRBJ1-1; D possibly corresponds to TRBD1 (5 bases). Trimming left V 5 bases short and J 2 bases short, with 15 bases between. This CDR3 has 15 residues. Germline lookup yields CDR1 SGHTA and CDR2 FQGNSA. The CDR3 loop reads CASSALFTGNTEAFF. DNA for the CDR3: TGTGCCAGCAGCGCTCTTTTTACAGGTAACACTGAAGCTTTCTTT.

The J gene is TRBJ1-2, the V gene TRBV11-2, with D maybe TRBD1 (5 bases). V was clipped by 1 base and J by 6 bases, with 12 bases between them. The CDR3 is made up of 14 amino acids. Germline assignment: CDR1 SGHAT and CDR2 FQNNGV. In nucleotides, the CDR3 is TGTGCCAGCAGCTTAGCAGCAGGGAGGGATGGCTACACCTTC. Its protein product is CASSLAAGRDGYTF.

V is TRBV2 and J is TRBJ1-1, with D uncertain. Germline CDR1 reads SNHLY; CDR2 reads FYNNEI. V lost 4 bases to trimming and J lost 1 base, with 7 bases between them. This CDR3 is 13 amino acids long. In DNA, the CDR3 is TGTGCCAGCAGTGTCGAACAGAACACTGAAGCTTTCTTT. Protein: CASSVEQNTEAFF.

The V call is TRBV2, the J call TRBJ2-7; 12 bases are a match to TRBD1. Trimming at V came to 6 bases and at J to 10 bases, leaving 10 bases not matched to a gene. This CDR3 is 14 amino acids long. Per germline, CDR1 SNHLY and CDR2 FYNNEI. The CDR3 sequence is CASRIPGQGARQYF. For the CDR3, the DNA is TGTGCCAGCAGGATTCCGGGACAGGGGGCGAGACAGTACTTC.

This sequence joins TRBV7-2 and TRBJ1-2, with D possibly matching TRBD1 (6 bases). CDR3 length: 16 residues. V lost 5 bases, J lost 8 bases, and 24 bases lay in between. The germline CDR1 and CDR2 sequences are SGHTA and FQGNSA. The DNA of the CDR3 is TGTGCCAGCAGCAAAAGCGGGGGGACACCCCTTGCGGGCTACACCTTC. This codes for CASSKSGGTPLAGYTF.

In DNA, the CDR3 is TGTGCCAGCAGCCTCCAAAACCCGCAGGGGGCAACTGGAAACACCATATATTTT. It codes for CASSLQNPQGATGNTIYF. This chain joins TRBV7-6 and TRBJ1-3; 8 bases fit TRBD1. The trim removed 5 bases at V and 2 bases at J, leaving 14 bases unmatched. The CDR3 is made up of 18 amino acids. Germline CDR1 reads SGHVS; CDR2 reads FNYEAQ.

This clone was seen once. The rearrangement uses TRBV2 and TRBJ2-7; D remains unclear. There are 14 residues in the CDR3. Trimming cost V 7 bases and J 1 base, with 14 bases left between them. Germline V lookup: CDR1 SNHLY, CDR2 FYNNEI. The CDR3 here is CASKLGTASYEQYF. CDR3 DNA: TGTGCCAGCAAGTTAGGCACAGCTTCCTACGAGCAGTACTTC.

There are a few counts of this clone. The chain uses TRBV7-8 and TRBJ2-7; no firm D call. V was pared by 0 bases and J by 4 bases, with 7 bases between. Germline V gene lookup returns CDR1 SGHVS and CDR2 FQNEAQ. This CDR3 has 13 residues. This CDR3 reads CASSLASSYEQYF. DNA of the CDR3: TGTGCCAGCAGCTTAGCATCGAGTTACGAGCAGTACTTC.

The chain recombines TRBV5-1 with TRBJ1-6, with D unresolved. CDR3 length: 14 residues. Germline values: CDR1 SGHRS, CDR2 YFSETQ. V lost 1 base and J 6 bases, leaving 8 bases between the germline ends. In nucleotides, the CDR3 is TGCGCCAGCAGCTTGAAGCTAACTAATTCACCCCTCCACTTT. It yields the protein CASSLKLTNSPLHF.

The chain carries TRBV5-4 and TRBJ1-2; 7 nucleotides align to TRBD1. Germline V lookup: CDR1 SGHNT, CDR2 YYREEE (reference sequence). The CDR3 has 13 residues. The V segment lost 4 bases and the J segment 5 bases; nucleotides outside the gene matches: 5. CDR3 residues: CASSPPTGYGYTF. CDR3 DNA: TGTGCCAGCAGCCCACCGACAGGGTATGGCTACACCTTC.

The V call is TRBV24-1, the J call TRBJ1-2; D not resolved. The CDR3 runs 14 residues. Trimming removed 5 bases at V and 4 bases at J, with 13 bases between. Germline-derived CDR1 and CDR2 are KGHDR and SFDVKD. This CDR3 reads CATSVSGPPYGYTF. DNA of the CDR3: TGTGCCACCAGTGTTTCAGGCCCGCCCTATGGCTACACCTTC.

J is TRBJ2-7 and V is TRBV19; a weak D match, TRBD2 (7 bases). Trimming removed 11 bases from V and 4 bases from J, with 15 bases in between. CDR3 length equals 12 residues. In germline, CDR1 is LNHDA, CDR2 SQIVND (reference sequence). CDR3 bases: TGTGCCGGGAGGGGGGGTCCTTACGAGCAGTACTTC. This codes for CAGRGGPYEQYF.

V and J are TRBV7-2 and TRBJ2-5; 9 nucleotides match TRBD2. Unmatched junction bases numbered 6, after V lost 3 bases and J lost 4 bases. There are 15 residues in the CDR3. The germline V gene encodes CDR1 SGHTA and CDR2 FQGNSA. The DNA of the CDR3 is TGTGCCAGCAGCTTTCAAGGCGGGGGGGGAGAGACCCAGTACTTC. Translation gives CASSFQGGGGETQYF.

The V and J genes are TRBV6-1 and TRBJ2-1; D is possibly TRBD2 (6 bases). Germline CDR1 MNHNS, CDR2 SASEGT. Trimming shortened V by 3 bases and J by 8 bases, and 17 bases separated the two germline ends. The CDR3 is made up of 15 amino acids. The CDR3, as DNA: TGTGCCAGCAGTGACGGGGGACTGTTTGTAGATGAGCAGTTCTTC. Translating gives CASSDGGLFVDEQFF.

The rearrangement links TRBV3-1 (or the pseudogene TRBV3-2) to TRBJ2-3; D uncertain. The ends were cut back, 7 bases at V and 7 bases at J, with 15 bases in the middle. The CDR3 is made up of 13 amino acids. CDR1 LGHDT and CDR2 YNNKEL come from the germline V gene (reference sequence). The CDR3 region is CASMGLDSNTQYF. The DNA for the CDR3 is TGTGCCAGCATGGGCCTGGATTCGAATACGCAGTATTTT.

V gene TRBV7-6 combines with J gene TRBJ2-1, with 11 bases identical to TRBD2. The V gene end was trimmed by 1 base and the J gene end by 10 bases; junction bases not matched to a gene: 6. The germline CDR1 and CDR2 sequences are SGHVS and FNYEAQ. The CDR3 contains 15 residues. The CDR3 is CASSLDLAGGREQFF. CDR3 nucleotide sequence: TGTGCCAGCAGCTTAGATCTAGCGGGGGGCCGGGAGCAGTTCTTC. Full variable domain (missing parts from reference TRBV7-6 and TRBJ2-1): GAGVSQSPRYKVTKRGQDVALRCDPISGHVSLYWYRQALGQGPEFLTYFNYEAQQDKSGLPNDRFSAERPEGSISTLTIQRTEQRDSAMYRCASSLDLAGGREQFFGPGTRLTVL.

The chain recombines TRBV19 with TRBJ1-5, with a weak D call TRBD1 (5 bases). V was trimmed by 2 bases and J by 5 bases, leaving 13 bases between them. The CDR3 consists of 15 residues. The germline gives CDR1 LNHDA, CDR2 SQIVND (reference sequence). CDR3 nucleotides: TGTGCCAGTAGTATACAGGGAATTATCGATCAGCCCCAGCATTTT. Protein: CASSIQGIIDQPQHF.

This clone was observed a single time. The chain links TRBV11-3 to TRBJ2-7; TRBD2 might be the D (6 bases). The germline gives CDR1 SGHNT, CDR2 YENEEA. The CDR3 loop spans 14 amino acids. V lost 3 bases and J 0 bases, leaving 9 bases between the germline ends. The CDR3 bases are TGTGCCAGCAGCTTGGGCGGGGACTCCTACGAGCAGTACTTC. This gives the protein CASSLGGDSYEQYF.

This chain links TRBV15 with TRBJ1-3; 8 bases match TRBD1. CDR3 length equals 15 residues. Germline CDR1 and CDR2: LNHNV and YYDKDF (reference sequence). V trimming: 5 bases; J trimming: 3 bases; junction bases outside the gene matches: 6. The CDR3 reads CATSYDRGGGNTIYF. In DNA form, the CDR3 reads TGTGCCACCAGCTATGACAGGGGAGGTGGAAACACCATATATTTT. Full variable domain (remainder filled in from reference TRBV15 and TRBJ1-3): DAMVIQNPRYQVTQFGKPVTLSCSQTLNHNVMYWYQQKSSQAPKLLFHYYDKDFNNEADTPDNFQSRRPNTSFCFLDIRSPGLGDTAMYLCATSYDRGGGNTIYFGEGSWLTVV.

This clone was recorded once. The CDR3 nucleotides read TGTGCCAGCAGCGTAGCGGGGAGTAGCACAGATACGCAGTATTTT. This gives the protein CASSVAGSSTDTQYF. The rearrangement uses TRBV9 and TRBJ2-3; a possible D gene is TRBD2 (5 bases). From germline, CDR1 is SGDLS and CDR2 YYNGEE. The CDR3 is 15 residues long. Trimming took 0 bases from V and 0 from J, leaving 8 bases between them.

The chain uses TRBV5-6 and TRBJ1-2, with D hard to call. Germline CDR1 is SGHDT and CDR2 is YYEEEE. The V gene lost 3 bases and the J gene lost 8 bases, with 14 bases spanning the gap. The CDR3 has 13 amino acids. Here the CDR3 DNA reads TGTGCCAGCAGCTCCGTTGAGGGCCGGGGCTACACCTTC. It yields the protein CASSSVEGRGYTF.

The chain employs TRBV6-4 and TRBJ1-5, with TRBD1 matching over 10 bases. The CDR3 consists of 18 residues. Trimming removed 6 bases from V and 0 bases from J; junction bases left unmatched: 11. Per germline, CDR1 MRHNA and CDR2 SNTAGT. CDR3: CASRYPGQGTYSNQPQHF. The CDR3 bases are TGTGCCAGCAGATACCCGGGACAGGGGACTTATAGCAATCAGCCCCAGCATTTT.

J is TRBJ1-1 and V is TRBV3-1 (or the pseudogene TRBV3-2), with D possibly being TRBD1 (6 bases). This CDR3 spans 16 amino acids. Trimming removed 0 bases at V and 5 bases at J, with 16 bases between. CDR1 and CDR2 from the germline V gene are LGHDT and YNNKEL (reference sequence). CDR3 amino acids: CASSQDLGGARTEAFF. The CDR3 coding sequence is TGTGCCAGCAGCCAAGATTTGGGGGGGGCAAGAACTGAAGCTTTCTTT.